This TCR beta chain was profiled in a study of T cells expressing NK-cell markers. Study information: Among the eight sequenced donors, seven tested HCMV-seropositive and one tested seronegative. Notes on the study in general: Clones of NKG2C+ T cells that had expanded were of unclear HCMV specificity. Of the CD8+ T cell pool in 5 to 7 donors, roughly 1.0-7.0% was accounted for by dominant NKG2C+ clonotypes. The CD3+CD56-NKG2C+ fraction of several donors was likewise dominated by these clonotypes.

The CDR3 consists of 15 residues. A word on this clonotype: Its antigen is unknown.

Using the 5' RACE reads, TCRdb records one entry per CDR3 protein without DNA. This table lists under 500,000 distinct CDR3 sequences. The material sequenced was blood T cells: a sorted CD56 or NKG2C T cell subset, CD4+ or CD8+ T cells, or bulk PBMC T cells (not recorded which). The rearrangement joins TRBV12-3 or TRBV12-4 to TRBJ2-1; without DNA, the TCRdb call of TRBD2 cannot be checked. This receptor was identified in a woman aged 18 to 69 in good health. CDR3 residues: CASSPLAGVENEQFF.